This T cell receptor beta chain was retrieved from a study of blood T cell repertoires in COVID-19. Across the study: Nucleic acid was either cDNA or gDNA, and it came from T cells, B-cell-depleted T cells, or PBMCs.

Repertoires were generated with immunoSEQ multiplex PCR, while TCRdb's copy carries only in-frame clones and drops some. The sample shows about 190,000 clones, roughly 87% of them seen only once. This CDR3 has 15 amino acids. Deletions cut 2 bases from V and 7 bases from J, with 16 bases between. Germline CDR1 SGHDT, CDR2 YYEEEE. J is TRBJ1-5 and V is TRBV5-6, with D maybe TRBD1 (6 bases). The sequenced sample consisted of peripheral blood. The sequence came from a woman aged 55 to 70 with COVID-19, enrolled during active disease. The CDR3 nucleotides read TGTGCCAGCAGCTTTTATGACAGGTTGGACCAGCCCCAGCATTTT. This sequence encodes CASSFYDRLDQPQHF.